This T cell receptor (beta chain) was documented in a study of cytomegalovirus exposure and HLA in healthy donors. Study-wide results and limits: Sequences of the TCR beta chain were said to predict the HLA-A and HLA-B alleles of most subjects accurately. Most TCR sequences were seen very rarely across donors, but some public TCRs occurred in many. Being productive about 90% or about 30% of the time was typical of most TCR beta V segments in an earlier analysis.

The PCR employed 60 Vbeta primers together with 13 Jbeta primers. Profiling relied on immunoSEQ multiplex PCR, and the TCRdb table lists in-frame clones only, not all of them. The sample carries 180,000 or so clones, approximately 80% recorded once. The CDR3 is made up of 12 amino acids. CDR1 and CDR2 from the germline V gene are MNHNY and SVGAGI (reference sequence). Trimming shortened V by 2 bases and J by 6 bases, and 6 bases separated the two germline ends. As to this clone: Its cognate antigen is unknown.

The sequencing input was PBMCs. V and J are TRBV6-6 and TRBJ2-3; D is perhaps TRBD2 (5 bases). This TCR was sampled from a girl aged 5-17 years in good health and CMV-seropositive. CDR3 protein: CASSYRGDTQYF. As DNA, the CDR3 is TGTGCCAGCAGTTACAGAGGGGATACGCAGTATTTT.